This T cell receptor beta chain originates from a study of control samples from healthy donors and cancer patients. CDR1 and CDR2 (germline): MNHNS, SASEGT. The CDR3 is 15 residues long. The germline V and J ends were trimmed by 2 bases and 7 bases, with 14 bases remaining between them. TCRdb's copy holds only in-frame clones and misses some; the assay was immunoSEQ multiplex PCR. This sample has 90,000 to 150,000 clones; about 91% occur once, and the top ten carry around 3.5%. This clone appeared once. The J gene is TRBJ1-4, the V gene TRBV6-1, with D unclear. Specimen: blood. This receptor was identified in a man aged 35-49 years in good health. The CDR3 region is CASSELARPAEKLFF. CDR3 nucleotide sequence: TGTGCCAGCAGTGAATTAGCCAGGCCCGCTGAAAAACTGTTTTTT.